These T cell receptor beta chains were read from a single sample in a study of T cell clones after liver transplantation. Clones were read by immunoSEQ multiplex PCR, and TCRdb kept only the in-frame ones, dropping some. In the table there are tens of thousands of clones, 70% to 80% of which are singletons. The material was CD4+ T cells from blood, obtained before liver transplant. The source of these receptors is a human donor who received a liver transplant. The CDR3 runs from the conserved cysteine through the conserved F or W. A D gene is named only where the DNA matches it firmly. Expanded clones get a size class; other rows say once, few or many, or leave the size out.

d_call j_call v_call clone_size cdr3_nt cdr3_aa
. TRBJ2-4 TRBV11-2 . TGTGCCAGCAGCTCGCCTCGCGGGGTCCATGTATACTTC CASSSPRGVHVYF
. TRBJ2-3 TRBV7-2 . TGTGCCAGCAGCCTATTCGGCACAGATACGCAGTATTTT CASSLFGTDTQYF
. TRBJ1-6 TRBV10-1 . TGCGCCAGCAGTGAGAGGGGGGGCACGAGGGGTAATTCACCCCTCCACTTT CASSERGGTRGNSPLHF
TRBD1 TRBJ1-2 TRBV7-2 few TGTGCCAGCAGCTCGGGACAGGGTACCTATGGCTACACCTTC CASSSGQGTYGYTF
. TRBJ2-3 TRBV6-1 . TGTGCCAGCCGGGAGGCGGGGGCGGCAGATACGCAGTATTTT CASREAGAADTQYF
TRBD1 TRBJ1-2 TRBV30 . TGTGCCTGGAGTGACAGGGGCTCCCTCTATGGCTACACCTTC CAWSDRGSLYGYTF
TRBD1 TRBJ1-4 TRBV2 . TGTGCCAGCAGTGCGGACAGGGCACGCGAAAAACTGTTTTTT CASSADRAREKLFF
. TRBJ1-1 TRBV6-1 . TGTGCCAGCAGTGTGGCAGGCCTAATGATAGCTTTCTTT CASSVAGLMIAFF
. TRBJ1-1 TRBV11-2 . TGTGCCAGCAGTCGTATGGGGAGGAACACTGAAGCTTTCTTT CASSRMGRNTEAFF
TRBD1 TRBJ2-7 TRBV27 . TGTGCCAGCAGCCCTACCGGGACAGGAGACTACGAGCAGTACTTC CASSPTGTGDYEQYF
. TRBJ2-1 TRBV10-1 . TGCGCCAGCAGTGATGCTAACGACAATGAGCAGTTCTTC CASSDANDNEQFF